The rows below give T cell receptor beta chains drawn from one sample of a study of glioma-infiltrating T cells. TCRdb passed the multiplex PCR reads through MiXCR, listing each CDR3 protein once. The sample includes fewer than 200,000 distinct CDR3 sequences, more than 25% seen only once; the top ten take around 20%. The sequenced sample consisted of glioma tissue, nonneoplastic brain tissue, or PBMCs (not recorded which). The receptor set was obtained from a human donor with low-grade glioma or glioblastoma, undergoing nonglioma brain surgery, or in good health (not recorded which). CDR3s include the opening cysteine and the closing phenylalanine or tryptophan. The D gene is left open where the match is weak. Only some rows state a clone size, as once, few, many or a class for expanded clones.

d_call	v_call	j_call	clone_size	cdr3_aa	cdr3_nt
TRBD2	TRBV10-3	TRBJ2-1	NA	CAISEGTSGGASSYNEQFF	TGTGCCATCAGTGAAGGGACTAGCGGGGGGGCCAGCTCCTACAATGAGCAGTTCTTC
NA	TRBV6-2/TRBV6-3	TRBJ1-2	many	CASISRANYGYTF	TGTGCCAGCATCTCCCGTGCTAACTATGGCTACACCTTC
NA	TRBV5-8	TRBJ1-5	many	CASGSRDQPQHF	TGTGCCAGCGGTTCCCGAGATCAGCCCCAGCATTTT
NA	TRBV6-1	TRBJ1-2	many	CATLARTGYGYTF	TGTGCCACCTTGGCAAGGACGGGCTATGGCTACACCTTC
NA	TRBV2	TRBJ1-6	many	CASAGDPNSPLHF	TGTGCCAGCGCCGGGGACCCAAATTCACCCCTCCACTTT
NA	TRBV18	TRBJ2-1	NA	CASSPVSTYNEQFF	TGTGCCAGCTCACCAGTCTCCACTTACAATGAGCAGTTCTTC
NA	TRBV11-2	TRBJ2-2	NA	CASSLVRGTGELFF	TGTGCCAGCAGCTTAGTGAGGGGGACCGGGGAGCTGTTTTTT
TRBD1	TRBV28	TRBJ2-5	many	CASSLFSGQGVRETQYF	TGTGCCAGCAGTTTATTCTCGGGACAGGGCGTTAGGGAGACCCAGTACTTC
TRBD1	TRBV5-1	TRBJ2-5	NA	CASSLGTGATETQYF	TGCGCCAGCAGCTTGGGGACAGGGGCCACGGAGACCCAGTACTTC
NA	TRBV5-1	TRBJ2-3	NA	CASSLEAWRADTQYF	TGCGCCAGCAGCTTGGAGGCGTGGCGCGCAGATACGCAGTATTTT
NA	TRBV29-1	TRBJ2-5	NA	CSVEVLGHQEQETQYF	TGCAGCGTTGAAGTTTTGGGCCATCAGGAGCAAGAGACCCAGTACTTC
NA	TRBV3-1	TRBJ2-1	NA	CAGSQDWKGNEQFF	TGTGCCGGCAGCCAAGATTGGAAGGGCAATGAGCAGTTCTTC
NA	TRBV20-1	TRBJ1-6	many	CSAQTSRDNSPLHF	TGCAGTGCTCAGACCTCAAGGGATAATTCACCCCTCCACTTT
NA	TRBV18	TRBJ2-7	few	CASSPPGAIVSYEQYF	TGTGCCAGCTCACCACCGGGGGCTATAGTATCCTACGAGCAGTACTTC
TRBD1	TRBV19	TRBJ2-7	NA	CASSEGTGGNEQYF	TGTGCCAGTAGTGAGGGGACAGGGGGGAACGAGCAGTACTTC
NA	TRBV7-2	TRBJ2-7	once	CARNLVTSGYEQYF	TGTGCCAGAAACTTAGTGACAAGCGGCTACGAGCAGTACTTC
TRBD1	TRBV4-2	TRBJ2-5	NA	CASSQGPVQGVFWTGGEETQYF	TGTGCCAGCAGCCAAGGTCCGGTCCAAGGTGTATTCTGGACAGGGGGCGAGGAGACCCAGTACTTC
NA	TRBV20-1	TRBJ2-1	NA	CSAHLFTSSYNEQLF	TGCAGCGCCCACCTCTTCACGAGCTCCTACAATGAGCAGCTCTTC
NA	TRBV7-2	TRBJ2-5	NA	CASSYKRQQETQYF	TGTGCCAGCAGTTATAAGAGACAGCAAGAGACCCAGTACTTC
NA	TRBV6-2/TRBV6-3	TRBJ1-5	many	CASTEDFNQPQHF	TGTGCCAGCACCGAGGACTTCAATCAGCCCCAGCATTTT
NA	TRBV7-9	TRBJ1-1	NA	CASSVVRQQIVTNTQAFF	TGTGCCAGCAGCGTCGTTCGACAACAGATAGTAACGAACACTCAAGCTTTCTTT
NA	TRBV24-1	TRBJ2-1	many	CATSDPGIPHEQFF	TGTGCCACCAGTGATCCCGGGATCCCCCATGAGCAGTTCTTC
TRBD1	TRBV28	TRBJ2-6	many	CASSTTTGPGANVLTF	TGTGCCAGCAGTACAACGACAGGGCCTGGGGCCAACGTCCTGACTTTC
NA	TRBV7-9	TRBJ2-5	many	CASSRSDPPETQYF	TGTGCCAGCAGCAGGTCAGACCCCCCAGAGACCCAGTACTTC
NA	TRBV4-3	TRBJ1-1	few	CASSQEGKGNTEAFF	TGCGCCAGCAGCCAAGAAGGGAAGGGGAACACTGAAGCTTTCTTT
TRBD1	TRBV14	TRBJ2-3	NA	CASSLGQVPYTQYF	TGTGCCAGCAGCCTGGGACAGGTCCCTTATACGCAGTATTTT
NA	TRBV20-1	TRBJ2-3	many	CSAGRPDRVTDTQYF	TGCAGTGCTGGCCGACCTGACAGAGTCACAGATACGCAGTATTTT
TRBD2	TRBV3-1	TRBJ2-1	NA	CASNKGGNEQFF	TGTGCCAGCAATAAGGGAGGGAATGAGCAGTTCTTC
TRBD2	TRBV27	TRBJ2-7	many	CASSPGGPYEQYF	TGTGCCAGCAGTCCGGGAGGCCCCTACGAGCAGTACTTC
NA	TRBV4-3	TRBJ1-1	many	CASSQGYGTTNTEAFF	TGCGCCAGCAGCCAAGGATACGGGACAACGAACACTGAAGCTTTCTTT
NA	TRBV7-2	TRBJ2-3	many	CASSLRIRTATDTQYF	TGTGCCAGCAGCCTAAGAATTCGGACTGCTACAGATACGCAGTATTTT
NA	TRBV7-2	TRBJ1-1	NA	CASSIIRGAGNEAFF	TGTGCCAGCAGCATAATACGGGGGGCCGGAAATGAAGCTTTCTTT
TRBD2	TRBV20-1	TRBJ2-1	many	CSAPPRVSGRGNEQFF	TGCAGTGCTCCCCCCCGGGTTAGCGGGAGAGGAAATGAGCAGTTCTTC
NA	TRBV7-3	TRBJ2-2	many	CASSFGEELFF	TGTGCCAGCAGCTTCGGAGAGGAGCTGTTTTTT
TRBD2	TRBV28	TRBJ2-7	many	CASAPGLATYEQYF	TGTGCCAGTGCCCCGGGACTAGCCACCTACGAGCAGTACTTC
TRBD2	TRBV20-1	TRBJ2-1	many	CSAADAGGRYNEQFF	TGCAGTGCCGCCGATGCTGGCGGGAGATACAATGAGCAGTTCTTC
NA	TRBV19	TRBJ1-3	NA	CASIAPGGGGNTIYF	TGTGCCAGTATCGCCCCAGGTGGCGGTGGAAACACCATATATTTT